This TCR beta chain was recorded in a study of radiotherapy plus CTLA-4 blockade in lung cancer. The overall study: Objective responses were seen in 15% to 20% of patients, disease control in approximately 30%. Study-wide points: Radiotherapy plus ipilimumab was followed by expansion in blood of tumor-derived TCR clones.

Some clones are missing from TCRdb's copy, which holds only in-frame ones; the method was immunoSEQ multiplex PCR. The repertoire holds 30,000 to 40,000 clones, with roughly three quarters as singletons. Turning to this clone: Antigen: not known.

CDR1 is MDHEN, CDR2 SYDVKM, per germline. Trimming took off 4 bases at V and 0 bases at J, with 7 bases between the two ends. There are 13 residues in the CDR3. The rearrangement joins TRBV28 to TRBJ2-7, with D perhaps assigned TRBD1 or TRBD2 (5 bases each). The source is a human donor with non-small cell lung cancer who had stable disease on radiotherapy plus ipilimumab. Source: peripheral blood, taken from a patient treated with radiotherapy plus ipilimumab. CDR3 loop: CASSWGSSYEQYF. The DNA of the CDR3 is TGTGCCAGCAGTTGGGGGAGCTCCTACGAGCAGTACTTC.